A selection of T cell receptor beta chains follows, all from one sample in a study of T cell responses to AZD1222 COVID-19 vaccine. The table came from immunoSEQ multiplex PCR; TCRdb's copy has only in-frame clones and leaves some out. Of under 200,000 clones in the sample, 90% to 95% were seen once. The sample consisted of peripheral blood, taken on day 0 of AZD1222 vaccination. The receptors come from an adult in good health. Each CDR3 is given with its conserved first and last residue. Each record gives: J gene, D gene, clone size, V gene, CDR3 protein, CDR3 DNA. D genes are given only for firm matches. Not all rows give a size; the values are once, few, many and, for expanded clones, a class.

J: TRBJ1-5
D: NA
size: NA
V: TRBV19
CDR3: CASSTQQWESNQPQHF
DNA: TGTGCCAGTAGTACCCAACAGTGGGAGAGCAATCAGCCCCAGCATTTT

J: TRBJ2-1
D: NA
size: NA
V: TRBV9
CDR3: CASSVAIVPLYNEQFF
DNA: TGTGCCAGCAGCGTAGCTATAGTCCCCCTCTACAATGAGCAGTTCTTC

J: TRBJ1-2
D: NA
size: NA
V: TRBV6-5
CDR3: CASSYGDSKLNYGYTF
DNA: TGTGCCAGCAGTTACGGAGACAGCAAACTTAACTATGGCTACACCTTC

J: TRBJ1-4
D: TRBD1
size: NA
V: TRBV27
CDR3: CASSPQDRRREKLFF
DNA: TGTGCCAGCAGTCCGCAGGACAGGCGGAGGGAAAAACTGTTTTTT

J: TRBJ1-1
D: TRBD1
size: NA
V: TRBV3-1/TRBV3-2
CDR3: CASSQERGTGVTEAFF
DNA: TGTGCCAGCAGCCAAGAGCGAGGGACAGGGGTCACTGAAGCTTTCTTT

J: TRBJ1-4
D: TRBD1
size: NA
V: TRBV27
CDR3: CASTRQGGEKLFF
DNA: TGTGCCAGCACCAGACAGGGGGGCGAAAAACTGTTTTTT

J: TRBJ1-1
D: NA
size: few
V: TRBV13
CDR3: CASSPLSGPRTEAFF
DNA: TGTGCCAGCAGCCCCCTCAGTGGACCTCGGACTGAAGCTTTCTTT

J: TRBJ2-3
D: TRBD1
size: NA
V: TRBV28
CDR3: CASSSQYRGTDTQYF
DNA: TGTGCCAGCAGTTCCCAATACAGGGGGACAGATACGCAGTATTTT

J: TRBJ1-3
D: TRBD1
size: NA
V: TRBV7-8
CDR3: CASSLGTTGGSSGNTIYF
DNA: TGTGCCAGCAGCTTAGGTACGACAGGGGGAAGCTCTGGAAACACCATATATTTT

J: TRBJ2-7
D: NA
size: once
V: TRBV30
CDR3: CAWNGGFHEQYF
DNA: TGTGCCTGGAATGGAGGGTTCCACGAGCAGTACTTC

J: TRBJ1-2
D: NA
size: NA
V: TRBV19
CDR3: CASRDFRRGDNYGYTF
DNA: TGTGCCAGTAGGGACTTCCGCCGGGGTGATAACTATGGCTACACCTTC

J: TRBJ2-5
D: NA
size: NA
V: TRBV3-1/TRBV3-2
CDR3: CASSQSELEETQYF
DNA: TGTGCCAGCAGCCAAAGCGAATTGGAGGAGACCCAGTACTTC

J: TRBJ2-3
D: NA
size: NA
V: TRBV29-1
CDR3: CSVETESTDTQYF
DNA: TGCAGCGTTGAGACAGAAAGCACAGATACGCAGTATTTT

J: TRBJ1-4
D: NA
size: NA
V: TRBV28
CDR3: CASRSQEAGNEKLFF
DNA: TGTGCCAGCAGGTCCCAGGAGGCGGGAAATGAAAAACTGTTTTTT

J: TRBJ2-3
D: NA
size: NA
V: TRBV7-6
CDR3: CASSLRVQESTDTQYF
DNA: TGTGCCAGCAGCCTCCGGGTGCAGGAGAGCACAGATACGCAGTATTTT

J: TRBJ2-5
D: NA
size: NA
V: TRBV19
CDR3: CASSMDRARETQYF
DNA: TGTGCCAGTAGTATGGACAGAGCAAGGGAGACCCAGTACTTC

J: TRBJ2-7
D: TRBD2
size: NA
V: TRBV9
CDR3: CASSVGGTNSYEQYF
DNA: TGTGCCAGCAGCGTAGGGGGGACTAACTCCTACGAGCAGTACTTC

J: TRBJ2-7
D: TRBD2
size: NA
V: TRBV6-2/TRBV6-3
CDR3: CASSTGLAGVSSYEQYF
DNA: TGTGCCAGCAGTACGGGACTAGCGGGAGTGAGCTCCTACGAGCAGTACTTC

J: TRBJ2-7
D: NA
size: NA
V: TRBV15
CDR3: CATSRAGGSSYEQYF
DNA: TGTGCCACCAGCAGAGCTGGGGGTTCTTCCTACGAGCAGTACTTC

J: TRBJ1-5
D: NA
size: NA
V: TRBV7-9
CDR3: CASSIPGLRFCVPQHF
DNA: TGTGCCAGCAGCATCCCGGGCCTTCGGTTCTGCGTGCCCCAGCATTTT

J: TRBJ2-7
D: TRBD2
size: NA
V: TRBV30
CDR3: CAWSPVSGRSGEQYF
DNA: TGTGCCTGGAGTCCGGTGAGCGGGAGATCCGGCGAGCAGTACTTC

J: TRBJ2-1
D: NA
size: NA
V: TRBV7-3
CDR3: CASSLGGFDEQFF
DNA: TGTGCCAGCAGCTTAGGCGGGTTTGATGAGCAGTTCTTC

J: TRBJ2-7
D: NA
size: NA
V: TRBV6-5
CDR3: CASSRGHEQYF
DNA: TGTGCCAGCAGCAGGGGACACGAGCAGTACTTC

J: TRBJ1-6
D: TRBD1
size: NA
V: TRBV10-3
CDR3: CAISEPSGGYNSPLHF
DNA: TGTGCCATCAGTGAGCCATCAGGGGGCTATAATTCACCCCTCCACTTT

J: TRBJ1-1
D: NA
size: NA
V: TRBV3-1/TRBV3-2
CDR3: CASSQDLPGAEAFF
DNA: TGTGCCAGCAGCCAAGATCTGCCTGGAGCTGAAGCTTTCTTT

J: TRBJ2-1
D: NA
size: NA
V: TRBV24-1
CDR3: CATSDSRGLYNEQFF
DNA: TGTGCCACCAGTGATTCCCGGGGCTTGTACAATGAGCAGTTCTTC

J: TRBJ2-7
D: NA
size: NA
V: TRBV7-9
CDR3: CASSYLSREQYF
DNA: TGTGCCAGCAGCTACCTTTCGCGCGAGCAGTACTTC

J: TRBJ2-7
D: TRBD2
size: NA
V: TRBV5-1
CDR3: CASSSGTSGAEQYF
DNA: TGCGCCAGCAGCTCGGGGACTAGCGGGGCCGAGCAGTACTTC

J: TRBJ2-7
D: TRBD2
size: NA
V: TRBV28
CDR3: CASSSGTSVYEQYF
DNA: TGTGCCAGCAGTTCCGGGACTAGCGTCTACGAGCAGTACTTC

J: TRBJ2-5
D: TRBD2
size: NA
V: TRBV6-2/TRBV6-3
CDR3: CASSSNHIAGGSQETQYF
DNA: TGTGCCAGCAGTTCCAACCATATAGCGGGAGGTTCCCAAGAGACCCAGTACTTC

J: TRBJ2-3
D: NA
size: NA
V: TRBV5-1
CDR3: CASNSGVSTDTQYF
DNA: TGCGCCAGCAACTCAGGGGTATCCACAGATACGCAGTATTTT

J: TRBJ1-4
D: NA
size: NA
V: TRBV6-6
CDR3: CASSYYNPTNEKLFF
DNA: TGTGCCAGCAGTTATTACAACCCAACTAATGAAAAACTGTTTTTT

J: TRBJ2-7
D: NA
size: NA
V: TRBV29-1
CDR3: CSVKDIAYEQYF
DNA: TGCAGCGTTAAGGACATAGCCTACGAGCAGTACTTC

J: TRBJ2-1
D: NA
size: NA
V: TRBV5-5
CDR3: CASSPESSYNEQFF
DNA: TGTGCCAGCAGCCCGGAGAGCTCCTACAATGAGCAGTTCTTC

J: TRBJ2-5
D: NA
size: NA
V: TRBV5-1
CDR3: CASSPTERTGTQYF
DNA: TGCGCCAGCAGCCCCACAGAGAGAACAGGGACCCAGTACTTC

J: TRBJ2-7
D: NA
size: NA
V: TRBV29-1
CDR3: CSAKNVADRTYEQYF
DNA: TGCAGCGCCAAAAACGTCGCCGACAGAACTTACGAGCAGTACTTC

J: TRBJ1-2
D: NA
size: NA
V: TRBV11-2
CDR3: CASNAGVDYGYTF
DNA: TGTGCCAGCAACGCGGGGGTTGACTATGGCTACACCTTC

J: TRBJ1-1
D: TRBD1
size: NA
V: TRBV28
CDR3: CASRLGGVGNTEAFF
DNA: TGTGCCAGCAGACTAGGGGGCGTGGGGAACACTGAAGCTTTCTTT

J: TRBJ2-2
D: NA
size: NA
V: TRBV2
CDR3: CASLGGTGELFF
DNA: TGTGCCAGCTTAGGGGGGACCGGGGAGCTGTTTTTT

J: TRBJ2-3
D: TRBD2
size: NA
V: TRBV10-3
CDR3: CAISGGPAGDVDTQYF
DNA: TGTGCCATCAGTGGCGGGCCAGCGGGAGATGTAGATACGCAGTATTTT

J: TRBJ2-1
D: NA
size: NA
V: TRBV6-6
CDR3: CASSYTGPKPGEQFF
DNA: TGTGCCAGCAGTTACACGGGCCCAAAGCCCGGCGAGCAGTTCTTC

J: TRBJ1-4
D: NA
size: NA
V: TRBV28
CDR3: CASSFGSAEKLFF
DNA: TGTGCCAGCAGTTTCGGGTCAGCGGAAAAACTGTTTTTT